The 20 T cell receptor beta chains given below trace back to one sample, sequenced in a study of T-cell memory formation after mild COVID-19. Each CDR3 protein is one row after TCRdb ran MiXCR on the 5' RACE reads. The table records about 540,000 distinct CDR3 sequences, 20% of them present only once. Material for sequencing was PBMCs or a T cell subset sorted from them (not recorded which). Receptor source: an adult woman who had mild COVID-19 (a few samples of this study predate the infection). Cell type and time point are not known.

The chain carries TRBV6-2 or TRBV6-3 and TRBJ2-7; the match to TRBD2 covers 13 bases. The germline gives CDR1 MNHEY, CDR2 SVGEGT. After removal of 2 bases from V and 7 bases from J, the junction contained 14 bases not matched to a gene. CDR3 size: 18 residues. The CDR3 nucleotides are TGTGCCAGCAGTTACAGGACTAGCGGGGGTACCCGAAGAGTTGAGCAGTACTTC. It yields the protein CASSYRTSGGTRRVEQYF.

The chain carries TRBV3-1 and TRBJ1-1; D is ambiguous. Germline assignment: CDR1 LGHDT and CDR2 YNNKEL (reference sequence). V dropped 1 base and J dropped 7 bases, with 4 bases sitting between them. The CDR3 has 11 residues. CDR3 sequence (DNA): TGTGCCAGCAGCCAAGTAGGTGAAGCTTTCTTT. It codes for CASSQVGEAFF.

This clonotype was recorded many times. The chain is built from TRBV5-1 and TRBJ1-1; D is uncertain. Germline loops: CDR1 SGHRS, CDR2 YFSETQ. The CDR3 sequence is 13 residues long. The V gene lost 3 bases and the J gene lost 6 bases, with 12 bases spanning the gap. CDR3 sequence (DNA): TGCGCCAGCAGCTACCCGGGATCCCCTGAAGCTTTCTTT. It specifies CASSYPGSPEAFF.

This clonotype was found a few times. The rearrangement links TRBV11-3 to TRBJ2-1; D might be TRBD2 (6 bases). The length of the CDR3 is 13 residues. Germline CDR1 is SGHNT and CDR2 is YENEEA. The V gene lost 1 base and the J gene lost 9 bases, with 10 bases spanning the gap. CDR3 sequence reads: CASSLGRGTEQFF. DNA for the CDR3: TGTGCCAGCAGCTTAGGGAGGGGCACTGAGCAGTTCTTC.

This clonotype showed up just a few times. The V gene is TRBV5-1, the J gene TRBJ2-4; D not resolved. The V and J ends lost 0 bases and 1 base respectively, with 8 bases between them. The germline V gene has CDR1 SGHRS and CDR2 YFSETQ. The CDR3 runs to 15 residues. CDR3 DNA sequence: TGCGCCAGCAGCTTGGAGGCGAGGGCCAAAAACATTCAGTACTTC. Protein: CASSLEARAKNIQYF.

V is TRBV6-2 or TRBV6-3 and J is TRBJ1-1, with D unresolved. Germline values: CDR1 MNHEY, CDR2 SVGEGT. The length of the CDR3 is 14 residues. With 6 bases removed from V and 4 bases from J, the gap between germline ends came to 15 bases. In DNA, the CDR3 is TGTGCCAGCAGACCCGGGCTAGGAAGCACTGAAGCTTTCTTT. Encoded protein: CASRPGLGSTEAFF.

This clonotype was observed a handful of times. The chain uses TRBV10-3 and TRBJ2-5; D is undetermined. The germline V gene has CDR1 ENHRY and CDR2 SYGVKD. CDR3 length: 13 residues. Trimming pared 6 bases from V and 1 base from J, leaving 9 bases between. The CDR3 nucleotides are TGTGCCATCAGAACCGTGACCCAAGAGACCCAGTACTTC. Amino acids: CAIRTVTQETQYF.

The chain uses TRBV27 and TRBJ2-5; tentative D call: TRBD2 (6 bases). The CDR3 sequence is 15 residues long. Trimming took 2 bases from V and 5 from J, leaving 15 bases between them. Germline loops: CDR1 MNHEY, CDR2 SMNVEV (reference sequence). The CDR3 protein is CASSLAGQFGETQYF. CDR3 bases: TGTGCCAGCAGTTTAGCGGGGCAGTTTGGGGAGACCCAGTACTTC.

This chain connects TRBV5-1 to TRBJ1-1; D not certain. The V end was cut by 2 bases, the J end by 1 base, with 18 bases between. This CDR3 is 17 amino acids long. Germline V gene lookup returns CDR1 SGHRS and CDR2 YFSETQ. The CDR3, as DNA: TGCGCCAGCAGCTTACGAGGTGTGGTGTGGGAGAACACTGAAGCTTTCTTT. Its translation: CASSLRGVVWENTEAFF.

This clonotype turned up a few times. The J gene is TRBJ2-7, the V gene TRBV20-1, with D possibly TRBD1 on 6 matching bases. V lost 0 bases, J lost 6 bases, and 12 bases lay in between. In germline, CDR1 is DFQATT, CDR2 SNEGSKA (reference sequence). This CDR3 has 13 amino acids. This chain's CDR3 is CSARDSGAREQYF. For the CDR3, the DNA is TGCAGTGCTAGAGATTCAGGGGCTCGCGAGCAGTACTTC.

The table lists this clonotype with a few counts. The rearrangement joins TRBV13 to TRBJ1-6; D is uncertain. Trimming removed 0 bases from V and 2 bases from J, with 5 bases in between. Germline assignment: CDR1 PRHDT and CDR2 FYEKMQ (reference sequence). The CDR3 has 15 residues. The CDR3 DNA is TGTGCCAGCAGCTTAGGGGACGCCTATAATTCACCCCTCCACTTT. This translates into CASSLGDAYNSPLHF.

The chain recombines TRBV19 with TRBJ2-7; D call uncertain. The germline V gene has CDR1 LNHDA and CDR2 SQIVND (reference sequence). The CDR3 totals 13 residues. Trimming pared 4 bases from V and 4 bases from J, leaving 11 bases between. The CDR3 coding sequence is TGTGCCAGTAGTACCGGGCTGAAATACGAGCAGTACTTC. Its protein product is CASSTGLKYEQYF.

The genes are TRBV9 and TRBJ2-2; D is unclear. Trimming took 3 bases from V and 4 from J, leaving 13 bases between them. Germline V gene lookup returns CDR1 SGDLS and CDR2 YYNGEE. CDR3 size: 15 residues. As DNA, the CDR3 is TGTGCCAGCAGCGAGTACGGGTCGGCCACCGGGGAGCTGTTTTTT. It codes for CASSEYGSATGELFF.

The V and J genes are TRBV4-3 and TRBJ2-5; TRBD2 is a possible D gene (6 bases). The CDR3 covers 16 residues. CDR1 is LGHNA, CDR2 YSLEER, per germline. Trimming removed 1 base at V and 9 bases at J, with 21 bases between. The CDR3 region has the DNA TGCGCCAGCAGCCAAGGATCGGGCCTCGGGGGTGAGGCCCAGTACTTC. Translating it yields CASSQGSGLGGEAQYF.

This sequence joins TRBV2 and TRBJ2-1; TRBD1 matches at 8 bases. Germline values: CDR1 SNHLY, CDR2 FYNNEI. The trim removed 6 bases at V and 0 bases at J, leaving 7 bases unmatched. The CDR3 loop spans 16 amino acids. CDR3 in DNA: TGTGCCAGCAGGACGTCAGGGGGCAGCTCCTACAATGAGCAGTTCTTC. It is translated as CASRTSGGSSYNEQFF.

The V and J genes are TRBV7-2 and TRBJ2-7; TRBD2 agrees at 8 bases. Germline CDR1 reads SGHTA; CDR2 reads FQGNSA. V lost 1 base and J lost 4; bases outside the gene matches: 6. The CDR3 loop spans 15 amino acids. CDR3 nucleotides: TGTGCCAGCAGCTTAGTAAGCGGGAGTAGTTACGAGCAGTACTTC. It codes for CASSLVSGSSYEQYF. The full variable domain, in which reference TRBV7-2 and TRBJ2-7 provide the parts outside the CDR3, is GAGVSQSPSNKVTEKGKDVELRCDPISGHTALYWYRQSLGQGLEFLIYFQGNSAPDKSGLPSDRFSAERTGGSVSTLTIQRTQQEDSAVYLCASSLVSGSSYEQYFGPGTRLTVT.

The sample holds a few counts of this clonotype. This sequence joins TRBV4-3 and TRBJ2-5; D is perhaps TRBD1 (6 bases). The CDR3 spans 17 residues. V was clipped by 0 bases and J by 0 bases, with 14 bases between them. Germline values: CDR1 LGHNA, CDR2 YSLEER. CDR3 nucleotide sequence: TGCGCCAGCAGCCAAGATCTCGGGACACGAGACCAAGAGACCCAGTACTTC. Amino acids: CASSQDLGTRDQETQYF.

The chain joins TRBV7-9 to TRBJ2-1; D not certain. CDR1 is SEHNR, CDR2 FQNEAQ, per germline (reference sequence). The V gene lost 2 bases and the J gene lost 12 bases, with 11 bases spanning the gap. This CDR3 has 12 amino acids. In DNA form, the CDR3 reads TGTGCCAGCAGCTTACCGCGAGATCTGCAGTTCTTC. Translated: CASSLPRDLQFF.

This chain connects TRBV5-6 to TRBJ1-1; D remains unclear. The germline V gene encodes CDR1 SGHDT and CDR2 YYEEEE. The CDR3 extends over 14 amino acids. Trimming left V 1 base short and J 5 bases short, with 12 bases between. The DNA for the CDR3 is TGTGCCAGCAGCTTGTTTGAGGCGAAAACTGAAGCTTTCTTT. Its translation: CASSLFEAKTEAFF. Using reference TRBV5-6 and TRBJ1-1 for the parts outside the CDR3, the full variable domain is DAGVTQSPTHLIKTRGQQVTLRCSPKSGHDTVSWYQQALGQGPQFIFQYYEEEERQRGNFPDRFSGHQFPNYSSELNVNALLLGDSALYLCASSLFEAKTEAFFGQGTRLTVV.

The chain combines TRBV7-2 with TRBJ1-1; unclear D gene. The CDR3 totals 16 residues. Germline CDR1 reads SGHTA; CDR2 reads FQGNSA. Deletions cut 5 bases from V and 7 bases from J, with 23 bases between. In nucleotides, the CDR3 is TGTGCCAGCAGCCCTACCCCCACGGGTCGTGATTTTGAAGCTTTCTTT. Residues: CASSPTPTGRDFEAFF.